The 2 T cell receptor beta chains reported below all come from one sample, sequenced in a study of blood T cells in healthy people across ages. The authors ran a second PCR of about 6 to 12 cycles using a sample-barcoded 5' primer and a J-beta primer mix. TCRdb reanalysed the 5' RACE reads using MiXCR and keeps one entry per CDR3 protein. The sample records around 1,000,000 distinct CDR3 sequences, approximately 25% being singletons. Another study also made use of these data, one on T cells of mothers and their children.

The sample was blood. The receptors come from a girl aged 2 to 9 in good health.

The chain carries TRBV6-5 and TRBJ2-3; D is perhaps TRBD2 (6 bases). Trimming shortened V by 11 bases and J by 4 bases, and 19 bases separated the two germline ends. Germline CDR1 MNHEY, CDR2 SVGAGI. The CDR3 has 14 amino acids. The CDR3 region is CASRGSGEADTQYF. The CDR3 nucleotides read TGTGCCTCCCGGGGGTCCGGGGAGGCAGATACGCAGTATTTT.

The sample holds a few counts of this clonotype. This rearrangement joins TRBV4-3 to TRBJ2-5; a weak D match, TRBD2 (6 bases). Per germline, CDR1 LGHNA and CDR2 YSLEER. Trimming stripped 1 base from V and 2 bases from J, with 11 bases between. This CDR3 comprises 15 residues. CDR3 sequence: CASSQGAGGQETQYF. As DNA, the CDR3 is TGCGCCAGCAGCCAAGGGGCTGGGGGGCAAGAGACCCAGTACTTC.